One sample yielded the 15 T cell receptor beta chains listed below, sequenced in a study of blood T cell repertoires in COVID-19. Data came from immunoSEQ multiplex PCR; TCRdb stores just in-frame clones and leaves some out. Of about 160,000 clones in the sample, approximately 90% are singletons; the top ten hold about 4.6%. Sequenced input: peripheral blood. These receptors were taken from a man aged 30 to 39 with COVID-19, enrolled during active disease.

V gene TRBV30 combines with J gene TRBJ1-5, with D perhaps TRBD1 (5 bases). The CDR3 has 12 residues. The V end lost 1 base, the J end lost 5 bases, and 6 bases lay between the germline ends. In germline, CDR1 is GTSNPN, CDR2 SVGIG (reference sequence). The CDR3 is CAWSEGDQPQHF. The DNA of the CDR3 is TGTGCCTGGAGTGAAGGGGATCAGCCCCAGCATTTT. The entire variable domain, with the rest obtained from reference TRBV30 and TRBJ1-5, is as follows: SQTIHQWPATLVQPVGSPLSLECTVEGTSNPNLYWYRQAAGRGLQLLFYSVGIGQISSEVPQNLSASRPQDRQFILSSKKLLLSDSGFYLCAWSEGDQPQHFGDGTRLSIL.

The sample holds a few counts of this clone. V gene TRBV4-3 combines with J gene TRBJ1-4, with D perhaps matching TRBD1 (6 bases). The CDR3 totals 13 residues. Trimming left V 1 base short and J 13 bases short, with 13 bases between. CDR1 is LGHNA and CDR2 is YSLEER in the germline V gene. The CDR3, as DNA: TGCGCCAGCAGCCAAGTGAACAGGGAGGGACTGTTTTTT. Translation gives CASSQVNREGLFF.

The V and J genes are TRBV19 and TRBJ1-1, with a tentative D call TRBD1 (6 bases). CDR3 length: 15 residues. V was clipped by 6 bases and J by 2 bases, with 16 bases between them. CDR1 and CDR2 from the germline V gene are LNHDA and SQIVND (reference sequence). CDR3 loop: CASRPQDSGNTEAFF. The CDR3, as DNA: TGTGCCAGTAGACCCCAGGACAGTGGTAACACTGAAGCTTTCTTT.

The rearrangement joins TRBV28 to TRBJ1-2; D is ambiguous. Germline lookup yields CDR1 MDHEN and CDR2 SYDVKM. The CDR3 is made up of 14 amino acids. V lost 5 bases, J lost 2 bases, and 12 bases lay in between. The CDR3 sequence is CASSPQRANYGYTF. The CDR3, as DNA: TGTGCCAGCAGTCCCCAGAGGGCGAACTATGGCTACACCTTC.

The rearrangement uses TRBV28 and TRBJ2-3, with 13 nucleotides matching TRBD2. Germline CDR1 reads MDHEN; CDR2 reads SYDVKM. The CDR3 runs 21 residues. J was trimmed by 3 bases and V by 3 bases; bases with no gene match: 18. The DNA for the CDR3 is TGTGCCAGCAGTTTCCCCGGGACTAGCGGGAAGAATCCCCTAATGACAGATACGCAGTATTTT. It is translated as CASSFPGTSGKNPLMTDTQYF.

The chain joins TRBV29-1 to TRBJ2-3; perhaps TRBD2 as D (5 bases). The germline gives CDR1 SQVTM, CDR2 ANQGSEA. The length of the CDR3 is 12 residues. The V and J ends lost 2 bases and 4 bases respectively, with 7 bases between them. CDR3 in amino acids: CSVEWGADTQYF. Here the CDR3 DNA reads TGCAGCGTTGAATGGGGAGCAGATACGCAGTATTTT.

This chain uses TRBV12-5 with TRBJ1-5, with D perhaps matching TRBD1 (6 bases). Trimming removed 7 bases from V and 7 bases from J, with 14 bases in between. The germline V gene has CDR1 LGHNT and CDR2 FRNRAP. The CDR3 length is 13 residues. The CDR3 DNA follows: TGTGCTAGTGCCCACAGGGTCGGACAGCCCCAGCATTTT. This gives the protein CASAHRVGQPQHF.

DNA of the CDR3: TGTGCCAGTAGCCAGCTGGACAGGCCAATCTATGGCTACACCTTC. It yields the protein CASSQLDRPIYGYTF. This sequence joins TRBV19 and TRBJ1-2, with TRBD1 matching over 7 bases. Germline V gives CDR1 LNHDA, CDR2 SQIVND (reference sequence). The CDR3 contains 15 residues. V was clipped by 6 bases and J by 4 bases; unmatched bases: 11. Full variable domain (rest looked up from reference TRBV19 and TRBJ1-2): DGGITQSPKYLFRKEGQNVTLSCEQNLNHDAMYWYRQDPGQGLRLIYYSQIVNDFQKGDIAEGYSVSREKKESFPLTVTSAQKNPTAFYLCASSQLDRPIYGYTFGSGTRLTVV.

In nucleotides, the CDR3 is TGTGCCAGCAGTTACTCTACAGCCCTTACCAACTATGGCTACACCTTC. Encoded protein: CASSYSTALTNYGYTF. The rearrangement joins TRBV6-6 to TRBJ1-2; D call uncertain. The germline V and J ends were trimmed by 0 bases and 2 bases, with 13 bases remaining between them. The germline gives CDR1 MNHNY, CDR2 SVGAGI (reference sequence). This CDR3 has 16 residues.

The CDR3 DNA is TGTGCCAGCAGGTATGGAGGCAGCAACTACGAGCAGTACTTC. Translated: CASRYGGSNYEQYF. V usage is TRBV6-5 and J usage is TRBJ2-7, with D maybe TRBD2 (5 bases). V gave up 6 bases and J gave up 3 bases, with 15 bases separating them. CDR1 and CDR2 (germline): MNHEY, SVGAGI. The CDR3 runs 14 residues.

The V and J genes are TRBV7-8 and TRBJ1-5; 8 bases map to TRBD1. The CDR3 runs 16 residues. Germline-derived CDR1 and CDR2 are SGHVS and FQNEAQ. The junction had 10 bases not matched to a gene; V was cut back by 5 bases and J by 4 bases. For the CDR3, the DNA is TGTGCCAGCAGCCGTAATACAGGGGGTGTTAATCAGCCCCAGCATTTT. As protein: CASSRNTGGVNQPQHF.

The chain combines TRBV7-9 with TRBJ1-1; 7 bases fit TRBD1. The V gene end was trimmed by 5 bases and the J gene end by 1 base; junction bases not matched to a gene: 7. There are 15 residues in the CDR3. Per germline, CDR1 SEHNR and CDR2 FQNEAQ (reference sequence). CDR3 DNA sequence: TGTGCCAGCAGCCCGATGGGACAGTCGAACACTGAAGCTTTCTTT. This translates into CASSPMGQSNTEAFF.

The rearrangement joins TRBV7-2 to TRBJ2-7, with TRBD2 as a possible D gene (7 bases). Trimming removed 0 bases from V and 6 bases from J, with 18 bases in between. This CDR3 has 16 residues. CDR1 is SGHTA and CDR2 is FQGNSA in the germline V gene. In DNA form, the CDR3 reads TGTGCCAGCAGCTTAGCGAGCCGGGGGGCGTATTCCGAGCAGTACTTC. Translating it yields CASSLASRGAYSEQYF.

The chain has TRBV18 and TRBJ2-5, with D unresolved. CDR3 length equals 14 residues. With 2 bases removed from V and 1 base from J, the gap between germline ends came to 8 bases. In germline, CDR1 is KGHSH, CDR2 LQKENI. CDR3: CASSPIQSQETQYF. CDR3 bases: TGTGCCAGCTCACCAATACAGAGCCAAGAGACCCAGTACTTC. Drawing the rest from reference TRBV18 and TRBJ2-5, the complete variable domain is NAGVMQNPRHLVRRRGQEARLRCSPMKGHSHVYWYRQLPEEGLKFMVYLQKENIIDESGMPKERFSAEFPKEGPSILRIQQVVRGDSAAYFCASSPIQSQETQYFGPGTRLLVL.

The V and J genes are TRBV10-3 and TRBJ2-1; 8 positions match TRBD2. With V trimmed by 5 bases and J by 5 bases, 11 bases remained unmatched. Germline V CDR1 and CDR2: ENHRY, SYGVKD. The CDR3 totals 16 residues. CDR3: CAISTPRLAGNNEQFF. CDR3 in DNA: TGTGCCATCAGTACGCCGCGCCTAGCGGGTAACAATGAGCAGTTCTTC.